The source of this TCR beta chain is a study of blood T cell repertoires in COVID-19. Across the whole study: The United States, Italy and Spain provided the acute and convalescent COVID-19 samples. PBMCs, B-cell-depleted T cells, or T cells provided the cDNA or gDNA that made up the material.

Germline V lookup: CDR1 SGHTA, CDR2 FQGTGA. V was clipped by 3 bases and J by 0 bases; unmatched bases: 7. The CDR3 sequence is 16 residues long. In the source study's methods: How many nucleated cells were present was estimated from reference gene primer amplification. Some clones are missing from TCRdb's copy, which holds only in-frame ones; the method was immunoSEQ multiplex PCR. Clonal size and the V and J genes are those of that table, whereas D and trimming came from the DNA. The table includes 130,000 to 150,000 clones, 80% to 90% detected once. The chain uses TRBV7-3 and TRBJ1-1; TRBD1 agrees at 7 bases. Sequenced material: peripheral blood. The receptor's source is a woman in her fifties or sixties in a cohort sampled during active or convalescent COVID-19. The CDR3 sequence is CASSFTPGQMNTEAFF. In DNA, the CDR3 is TGTGCCAGCAGCTTCACTCCGGGACAGATGAACACTGAAGCTTTCTTT.